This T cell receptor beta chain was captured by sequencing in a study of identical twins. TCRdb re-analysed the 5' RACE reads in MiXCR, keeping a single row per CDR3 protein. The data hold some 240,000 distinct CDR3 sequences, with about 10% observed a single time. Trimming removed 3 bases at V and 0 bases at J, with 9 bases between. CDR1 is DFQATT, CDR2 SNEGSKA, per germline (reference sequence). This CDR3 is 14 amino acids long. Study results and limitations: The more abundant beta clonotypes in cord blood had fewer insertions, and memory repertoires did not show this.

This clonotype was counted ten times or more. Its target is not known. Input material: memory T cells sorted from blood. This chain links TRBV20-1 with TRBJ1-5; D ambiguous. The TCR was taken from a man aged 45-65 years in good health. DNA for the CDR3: TGCAGTGCTAGGGCCTTCGATAGCAATCAGCCCCAGCATTTT. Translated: CSARAFDSNQPQHF.